This record covers a single T cell receptor beta chain. The antigen is unknown. V shed 3 bases and J shed 6 bases, with 7 bases lying between them. CDR1 is SGHTA, CDR2 FQGNSA, per germline. The CDR3 has 12 amino acids. This sample is drawn from a study of T cell responses to AZD1222 COVID-19 vaccine. Study results and limitations: After the peak T cell response, and only then, were repertoires sampled. With dominance at 160-218 and 743-854, vaccine-associated CD4 TCRs spanned spike. The reported proportion of spike-specific TCRs targeting unmutated variant regions was nearly half.

The method was immunoSEQ multiplex PCR; TCRdb's version includes in-frame clones alone and lacks a portion of them. The sample includes 150,000 to 200,000 clones, approximately 95% of them seen just once. The material was peripheral blood, obtained on day 0 of AZD1222 vaccination. The chain has TRBV7-2 and TRBJ2-3; D is undetermined. The clonotype comes from an adult in good health. The CDR3 sequence: CASSFISDTQYF. The CDR3 DNA is TGTGCCAGCAGCTTCATTTCCGATACGCAGTATTTT. Supplemented by reference TRBV7-2 and TRBJ2-3, the full variable domain reads GAGVSQSPSNKVTEKGKDVELRCDPISGHTALYWYRQSLGQGLEFLIYFQGNSAPDKSGLPSDRFSAERTGGSVSTLTIQRTQQEDSAVYLCASSFISDTQYFGPGTRLTVL.